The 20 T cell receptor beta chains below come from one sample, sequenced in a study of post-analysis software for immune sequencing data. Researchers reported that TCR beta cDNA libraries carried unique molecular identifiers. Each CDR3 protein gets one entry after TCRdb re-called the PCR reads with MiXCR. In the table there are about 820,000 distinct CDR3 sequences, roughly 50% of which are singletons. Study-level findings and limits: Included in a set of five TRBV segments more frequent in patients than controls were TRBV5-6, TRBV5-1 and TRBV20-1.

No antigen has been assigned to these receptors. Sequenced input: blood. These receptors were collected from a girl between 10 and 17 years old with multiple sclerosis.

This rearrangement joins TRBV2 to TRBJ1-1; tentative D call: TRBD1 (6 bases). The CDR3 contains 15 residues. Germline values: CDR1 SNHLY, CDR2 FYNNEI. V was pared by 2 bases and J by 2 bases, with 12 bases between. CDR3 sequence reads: CASSEIWTANTEAFF. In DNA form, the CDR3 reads TGTGCCAGCAGTGAAATTTGGACAGCCAACACTGAAGCTTTCTTT.

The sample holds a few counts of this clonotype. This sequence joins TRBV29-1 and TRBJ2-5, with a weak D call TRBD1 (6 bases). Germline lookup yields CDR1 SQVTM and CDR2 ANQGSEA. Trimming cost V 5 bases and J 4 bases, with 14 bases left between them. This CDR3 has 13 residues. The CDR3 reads CSVIQGSRETQYF. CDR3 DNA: TGCAGCGTTATACAGGGTTCCCGAGAGACCCAGTACTTC.

The CDR3 is CASRRDRGPGELFF. CDR3 DNA: TGTGCCAGCAGAAGGGACAGGGGGCCCGGGGAGCTGTTTTTT. The chain has TRBV12-3 or TRBV12-4 and TRBJ2-2, with 12 bases fitting TRBD1. This CDR3 is built from 14 residues. J gave up 6 bases and V 6 bases, and 2 bases lay outside the gene matches.

The CDR3 spells CASSPSQGPVYGYTF. DNA of the CDR3: TGCGCCAGCAGCCCGAGCCAGGGACCCGTCTATGGCTACACCTTC. The chain has TRBV5-1 and TRBJ1-2, with D perhaps matching TRBD1 (5 bases). The CDR3 spans 15 residues. The germline V gene has CDR1 SGHRS and CDR2 YFSETQ. V lost 4 bases and J 4 bases, leaving 17 bases between the germline ends. The full variable domain, rest sourced from reference TRBV5-1 and TRBJ1-2, is KAGVTQTPRYLIKTRGQQVTLSCSPISGHRSVSWYQQTPGQGLQFLFEYFSETQRNKGNFPGRFSGRQFSNSRSEMNVSTLELGDSALYLCASSPSQGPVYGYTFGSGTRLTVV.

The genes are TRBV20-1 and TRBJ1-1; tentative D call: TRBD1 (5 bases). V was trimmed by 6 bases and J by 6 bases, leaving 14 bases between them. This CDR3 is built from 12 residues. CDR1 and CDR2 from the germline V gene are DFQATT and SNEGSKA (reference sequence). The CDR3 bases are TGCAGTGCATTTCGACGGGGCCCTGAAGCTTTCTTT. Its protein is CSAFRRGPEAFF.

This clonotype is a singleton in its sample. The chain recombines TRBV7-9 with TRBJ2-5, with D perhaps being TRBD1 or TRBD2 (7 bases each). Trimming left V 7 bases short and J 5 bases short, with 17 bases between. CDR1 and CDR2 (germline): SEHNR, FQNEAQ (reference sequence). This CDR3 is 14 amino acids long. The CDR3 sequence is CASNQYQGGETQYF. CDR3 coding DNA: TGTGCCAGCAACCAATACCAGGGGGGGGAGACCCAGTACTTC.

The DNA of the CDR3 is TGTGCCAGCAGCACGCGGGGCTCCTACAATGAGCAGTTCTTC. This sequence encodes CASSTRGSYNEQFF. This rearrangement joins TRBV7-9 to TRBJ2-1; a possible D gene is TRBD2 (6 bases). Germline V gene data show CDR1 as SEHNR and CDR2 as FQNEAQ (reference sequence). The ends were cut back, 5 bases at V and 0 bases at J, with 8 bases in the middle. This CDR3 has 14 amino acids.

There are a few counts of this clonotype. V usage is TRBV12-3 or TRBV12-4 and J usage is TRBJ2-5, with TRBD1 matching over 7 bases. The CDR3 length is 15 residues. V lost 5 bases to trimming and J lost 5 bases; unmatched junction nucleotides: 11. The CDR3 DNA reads TGTGCCAGCAGTGCTTGGACAGGAACAGTGGAGACCCAGTACTTC. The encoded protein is CASSAWTGTVETQYF.

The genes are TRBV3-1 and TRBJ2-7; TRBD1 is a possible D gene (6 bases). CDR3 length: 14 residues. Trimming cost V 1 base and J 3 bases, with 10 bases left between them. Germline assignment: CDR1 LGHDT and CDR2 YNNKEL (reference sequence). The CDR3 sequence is CASSQVNRDYEQYF. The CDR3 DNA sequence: TGTGCCAGCAGCCAAGTAAACAGGGACTACGAGCAGTACTTC.

The CDR3 DNA reads as TGTGCCAGCAGTTTATTAGGACTAGCGGGGGGGCTGAAACCCGGGGAGCTGTTTTTT. Amino acid sequence: CASSLLGLAGGLKPGELFF. The rearrangement joins TRBV28 to TRBJ2-2, with 15 bases aligning to TRBD2. Germline V gene sequence: CDR1 MDHEN, CDR2 SYDVKM. Losses at the gene ends were 1 base for V and 6 bases for J; bases not matched to a gene: 9. CDR3 length: 19 amino acids.

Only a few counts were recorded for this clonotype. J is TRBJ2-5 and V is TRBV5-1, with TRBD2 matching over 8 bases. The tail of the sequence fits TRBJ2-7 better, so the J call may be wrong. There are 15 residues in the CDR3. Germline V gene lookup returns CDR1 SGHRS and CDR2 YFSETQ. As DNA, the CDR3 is TGCGCCAGCAGCTTGGTAGCCAGCGGGAGCGCCGAGCAGTACTTC. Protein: CASSLVASGSAEQYF.

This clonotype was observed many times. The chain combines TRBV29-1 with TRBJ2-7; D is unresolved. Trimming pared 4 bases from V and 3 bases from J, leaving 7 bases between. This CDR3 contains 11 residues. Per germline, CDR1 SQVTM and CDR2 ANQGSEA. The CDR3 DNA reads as TGCAGCGTTGGTCGCGACTACGAGCAGTACTTC. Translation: CSVGRDYEQYF.

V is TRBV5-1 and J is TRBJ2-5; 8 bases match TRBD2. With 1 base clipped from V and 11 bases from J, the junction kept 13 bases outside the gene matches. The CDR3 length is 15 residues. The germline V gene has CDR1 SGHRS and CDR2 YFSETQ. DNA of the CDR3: TGCGCCAGCAGCTTGCGAGCGGGAGTAGTCAATGAGCAGTACTTC. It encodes CASSLRAGVVNEQYF.

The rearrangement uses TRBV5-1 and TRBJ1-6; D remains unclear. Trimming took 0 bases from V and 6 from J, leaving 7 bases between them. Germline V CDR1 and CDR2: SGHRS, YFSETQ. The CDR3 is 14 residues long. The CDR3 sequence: CASSLGAPNSPLHF. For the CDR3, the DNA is TGCGCCAGCAGCTTGGGGGCGCCTAATTCACCCCTCCACTTT.

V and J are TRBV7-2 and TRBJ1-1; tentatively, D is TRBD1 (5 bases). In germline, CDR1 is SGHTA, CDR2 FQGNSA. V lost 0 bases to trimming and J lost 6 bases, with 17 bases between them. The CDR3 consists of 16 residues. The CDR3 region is CASSLALRQTYAEAFF. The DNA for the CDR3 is TGTGCCAGCAGCTTAGCGCTGAGACAGACCTACGCTGAAGCTTTCTTT.

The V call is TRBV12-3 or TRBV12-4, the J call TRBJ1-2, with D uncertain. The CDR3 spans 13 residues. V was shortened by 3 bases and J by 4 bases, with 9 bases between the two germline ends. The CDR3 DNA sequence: TGTGCCAGCAGTTTCGTGGTTGGCTATGGCTACACCTTC. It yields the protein CASSFVVGYGYTF.

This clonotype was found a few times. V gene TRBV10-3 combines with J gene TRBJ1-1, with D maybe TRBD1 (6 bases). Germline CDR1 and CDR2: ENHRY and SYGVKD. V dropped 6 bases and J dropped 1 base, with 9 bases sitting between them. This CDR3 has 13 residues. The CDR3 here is CAIRQDRNTEAFF. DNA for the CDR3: TGTGCCATCAGGCAGGACAGGAACACTGAAGCTTTCTTT.

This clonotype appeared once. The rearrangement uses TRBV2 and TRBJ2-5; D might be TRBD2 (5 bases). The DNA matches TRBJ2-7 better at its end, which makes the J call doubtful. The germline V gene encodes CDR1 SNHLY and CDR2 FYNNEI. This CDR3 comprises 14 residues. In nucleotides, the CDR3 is TGTGCCAGCAGTGTAGCGAGCCGGTGGTACGAGCAGTACTTC. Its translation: CASSVASRWYEQYF.

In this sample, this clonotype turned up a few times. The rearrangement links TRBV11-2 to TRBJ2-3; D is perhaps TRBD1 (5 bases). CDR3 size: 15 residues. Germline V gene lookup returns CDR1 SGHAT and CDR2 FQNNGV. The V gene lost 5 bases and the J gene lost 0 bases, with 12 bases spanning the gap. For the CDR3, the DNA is TGTGCCAGCAGCCGGACATGGGCTAGCACAGATACGCAGTATTTT. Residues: CASSRTWASTDTQYF.

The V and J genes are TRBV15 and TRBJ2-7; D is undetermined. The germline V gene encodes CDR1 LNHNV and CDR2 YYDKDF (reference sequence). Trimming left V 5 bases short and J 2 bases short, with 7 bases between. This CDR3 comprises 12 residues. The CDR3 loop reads CATSQGTYEQYF. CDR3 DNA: TGTGCCACCAGCCAAGGGACCTACGAGCAGTACTTC.